The 27 T cell receptor beta chains presented below share a single source sample, sequenced in a study of glioma-infiltrating T cells. Amplification of TCR alpha and beta CDR3 regions from RNA used iRepertoire nested multiplex PCR. One entry per CDR3 protein, called by TCRdb with MiXCR from the multiplex PCR reads. Of more than 350,000 distinct CDR3 sequences in the sample, roughly 41% were seen once. Material: glioma tissue, nonneoplastic brain tissue, or PBMCs (not recorded which). These TCRs come from a human donor with low-grade glioma or glioblastoma, undergoing nonglioma brain surgery, or in good health (not recorded which).

This clonotype was seen a handful of times. V and J are TRBV19 and TRBJ1-5; 7 positions match TRBD1. V shed 6 bases, J shed 0 bases, and the junction held 2 bases outside the gene matches. The CDR3 runs 14 residues. CDR1 and CDR2 from the germline V gene are LNHDA and SQIVND (reference sequence). The CDR3 reads CASRQGGSNQPQHF. The CDR3 bases are TGTGCCAGTAGGCAGGGGGGTAGCAATCAGCCCCAGCATTTT.

In its sample, this clonotype was seen many times. The chain has TRBV6-1 and TRBJ1-1; a weak D match, TRBD1 (5 bases). The CDR3 loop spans 12 amino acids. V lost 3 bases and J 5 bases, leaving 7 bases between the germline ends. Germline lookup yields CDR1 MNHNS and CDR2 SASEGT. For the CDR3, the DNA is TGTGCCAGCAGTGAGGGGGTTACTGAAGCTTTCTTT. Translating it yields CASSEGVTEAFF.

As concerns this clonotype: Possible read error: a much larger clone is one base away. This chain links TRBV6-5 with TRBJ2-7, with D maybe TRBD2 (5 bases). Trimming pared 4 bases from V and 3 bases from J, leaving 13 bases between. Germline CDR1 MNHEY, CDR2 SVGAGI. The CDR3 totals 14 residues. The CDR3 protein is CASSFGSPHYEQYF. Here the CDR3 DNA reads TGTGCCAGCAGTTTTGGGAGCCCCCACTACGAGCAGTACTTC.

Concerning this clonotype itself: A clone one base away is much larger, so this may be a read error. The V and J genes are TRBV28 and TRBJ1-5; tentative D call: TRBD1 (6 bases). The germline V gene encodes CDR1 MDHEN and CDR2 SYDVKM. Trimming removed 6 bases from V and 0 bases from J, with 18 bases in between. The CDR3 extends over 17 amino acids. Written as DNA, the CDR3 is TGTGCCAGCAGCCAGACAGGTTTGCACACTAGCAATCAGCCCCAGCATTTT. The encoded protein is CASSQTGLHTSNQPQHF.

The chain recombines TRBV7-9 with TRBJ2-5; D ambiguous. The germline gives CDR1 SEHNR, CDR2 FQNEAQ (reference sequence). The CDR3 consists of 15 residues. Trimming pared 1 base from V and 2 bases from J, leaving 11 bases between. The CDR3 region is CASSLGLDLQETQYF. The DNA of the CDR3 is TGTGCCAGCAGCTTAGGGTTGGACCTACAAGAGACCCAGTACTTC. The full variable domain, with the rest looked up from reference TRBV7-9 and TRBJ2-5, is DTGVSQNPRHKITKRGQNVTFRCDPISEHNRLYWYRQTLGQGPEFLTYFQNEAQLEKSRLLSDRFSAERPKGSFSTLEIQRTEQGDSAMYLCASSLGLDLQETQYFGPGTRLLVL.

This clonotype was seen at least ten times. The gene calls are TRBV6-1 and TRBJ1-5, with D perhaps TRBD1 (6 bases). V gave up 8 bases and J gave up 6 bases, with 14 bases separating them. The CDR3 is 13 amino acids. Germline loops: CDR1 MNHNS, CDR2 SASEGT. Written as DNA, the CDR3 is TGTGCCAGCCGATCACAGGGTACTCAGCCCCAGCATTTT. This encodes CASRSQGTQPQHF.

V and J are TRBV6-2 or TRBV6-3 and TRBJ2-1; TRBD2 matches at 8 bases. CDR1 is MNHEY and CDR2 is SVGEGT in the germline V gene. The CDR3 spans 16 residues. V was pared by 7 bases and J by 2 bases, with 10 bases of the junction left unmatched. As DNA, the CDR3 is TGTGCCAGCACCCCGGGGGGGCAGGGCCCCTACAATGAGCAGTTCTTC. Its protein is CASTPGGQGPYNEQFF.

This clonotype has at least ten counts. This rearrangement joins TRBV20-1 to TRBJ1-1; perhaps TRBD1 as D (5 bases). The germline V gene encodes CDR1 DFQATT and CDR2 SNEGSKA (reference sequence). Trimming took off 6 bases at V and 4 bases at J, with 12 bases between the two ends. There are 12 residues in the CDR3. The CDR3 reads CSAGRRGTEAFF. The CDR3 DNA is TGCAGTGCCGGGAGAAGGGGCACTGAAGCTTTCTTT.

The J gene is TRBJ1-4, the V gene TRBV28, with a weak D call TRBD1 (5 bases). Germline-derived CDR1 and CDR2 are MDHEN and SYDVKM. The CDR3 spans 15 residues. Trimming stripped 6 bases from V and 8 bases from J, with 19 bases between. In DNA form, the CDR3 reads TGTGCCAGCAGCTTTCCACCAGGGTATCGGGAAAAACTGTTTTTT. As protein: CASSFPPGYREKLFF.

About this clonotype itself: This may be a read error, as it is one base from a much larger clone. The conserved phenylalanine or tryptophan is not found at the CDR3 terminus, so this likely reflects a read error. This sequence joins TRBV28 and TRBJ1-5, with D uncertain. The length of the CDR3 is 15 residues. The V end was cut by 4 bases, the J end by 0 bases, with 10 bases between. CDR1 is MDHEN and CDR2 is SYDVKM in the germline V gene. CDR3 coding DNA: TGTGCCAGCAGTTCATCAGCCTATAGCAATCAGCCCCAGCATTTA. This translates into CASSSSAYSNQPQHL.

Only a few counts were recorded for this clonotype. The chain recombines TRBV28 with TRBJ1-1; D is unresolved. V was shortened by 6 bases and J by 5 bases, with 4 bases between the two germline ends. CDR1 and CDR2 from the germline V gene are MDHEN and SYDVKM. The CDR3 covers 10 residues. CDR3 in amino acids: CASRDTEAFF. The DNA of the CDR3 is TGTGCCAGCAGAGATACTGAAGCTTTCTTT.

The chain combines TRBV20-1 with TRBJ2-5, with 11 bases lining up with TRBD2. This CDR3 comprises 16 residues. V gave up 0 bases and J gave up 1 base; unmatched junction bases: 4. In germline, CDR1 is DFQATT, CDR2 SNEGSKA (reference sequence). The CDR3 sequence: CSARDPLAGVQETQYF. The CDR3 DNA follows: TGCAGTGCTAGAGACCCACTAGCGGGAGTCCAAGAGACCCAGTACTTC.

V and J are TRBV6-1 and TRBJ1-2; unclear D gene. The CDR3 contains 14 residues. Between the trimmed V and J ends, which lost 4 bases and 2 bases, there was a span of 11 bases. Germline V gene data show CDR1 as MNHNS and CDR2 as SASEGT. CDR3 sequence (DNA): TGTGCCAGCAGTGCTACACCCTTCAACTATGGCTACACCTTC. Its protein product is CASSATPFNYGYTF.

This clonotype was seen repeatedly, ten times or more. The V call is TRBV27, the J call TRBJ2-3; 12 bases align to TRBD2. Germline V gives CDR1 MNHEY, CDR2 SMNVEV (reference sequence). Unmatched junction bases numbered 7, after V lost 3 bases and J lost 6 bases. The CDR3 consists of 16 residues. This CDR3 is CASSFTLAGGGDTQYF. The CDR3 nucleotides read TGTGCCAGCAGTTTCACACTAGCGGGAGGCGGTGATACGCAGTATTTT.

This clonotype has ten or more counts. V and J are TRBV15 and TRBJ2-7; 8 bases align to TRBD2. V gave up 7 bases and J gave up 4 bases; unmatched junction bases: 12. The CDR3 is 15 residues long. The V gene's germline CDR1 is LNHNV and CDR2 YYDKDF (reference sequence). CDR3 DNA: TGTGCCACCACTCCGGGAGGGCCGTTATTATACGAGCAGTACTTC. This encodes CATTPGGPLLYEQYF.

This clonotype came up once. This may be a read error, as it is one base from a much larger clone. V gene TRBV20-1 combines with J gene TRBJ2-5, with a tentative D call TRBD2 (5 bases). CDR1 is DFQATT, CDR2 SNEGSKA, per germline (reference sequence). This CDR3 comprises 12 residues. DNA for the CDR3: TGCAGTGCCAAAGGTGGGAGAGAGACCCATTACTTC. It translates to CSAKGGRETHYF.

In this sample, this clonotype turned up a few times. The chain links TRBV11-2 to TRBJ1-1; D unresolved. Trimming removed 0 bases at V and 3 bases at J, with 8 bases between. Germline V gene data show CDR1 as SGHAT and CDR2 as FQNNGV. The CDR3 consists of 14 residues. CDR3 region: CASSLDGRDTEAFF. In DNA, the CDR3 is TGTGCCAGCAGCTTAGACGGGAGGGACACTGAAGCTTTCTTT.

A remark on this clonotype: This may arise from a read error, as a much more abundant clone is one base away. The CDR3 does not close with the conserved phenylalanine or tryptophan, likely indicating a read error. V gene TRBV6-2 or TRBV6-3 combines with J gene TRBJ2-1; D uncertain. The J call may be in error: the DNA end matches TRBJ2-5 better. CDR3 length: 12 residues. Germline CDR1 and CDR2: MNHEY and SVGEGT. Written as DNA, the CDR3 is TGTGCCAGCAACTCCCGACCAGAGACCCAGTACTTA. Its translation: CASNSRPETQYL.

This chain joins TRBV4-2 and TRBJ1-5, with 11 nucleotides matching TRBD1. The CDR3 is 20 amino acids. CDR1 is LGHNA and CDR2 is YNFKEQ in the germline V gene. V was pared by 1 base and J by 0 bases, with 11 bases of the junction left unmatched. The CDR3 DNA follows: TGTGCCAGCAGCCAAGTGACCGGGACAGGGGGAAAGGGTAGCAATCAGCCCCAGCATTTT. As protein: CASSQVTGTGGKGSNQPQHF.

J is TRBJ2-1 and V is TRBV7-2; 9 positions agree with TRBD2. V lost 5 bases and J lost 3; bases outside the gene matches: 8. This CDR3 region has 16 residues. Germline CDR1 SGHTA, CDR2 FQGNSA. Written as DNA, the CDR3 is TGTGCCAGCAGCCGACCCGGGACTAGCTACTACAATGAGCAGTTCTTC. It yields the protein CASSRPGTSYYNEQFF.

Notes on this clonotype: A read error may account for a junction end that differs from germline. The rearrangement links TRBV6-2 or TRBV6-3 to TRBJ2-2, with a possible D match to TRBD1 (6 bases). Germline-derived CDR1 and CDR2 are MNHEY and SVGEGT. The CDR3 has 15 amino acids. The CDR3 DNA sequence: TGTGCCAGCAAGGGGCAGGGGAAAATCACCGGGGAGCTGCTTTTT. Translation: CASKGQGKITGELLF.

The gene calls are TRBV20-1 and TRBJ2-1, with 11 bases matching TRBD2. This CDR3 region has 15 residues. J gave up 13 bases and V 3 bases, and 14 bases lay outside the gene matches. Germline CDR1 reads DFQATT; CDR2 reads SNEGSKA (reference sequence). CDR3 region: CSARGNSGRGETQFF. In nucleotides, the CDR3 is TGCAGTGCTAGGGGGAATAGCGGGAGGGGTGAGACCCAGTTCTTC.

Only a few counts were recorded for this clonotype. In DNA form, the CDR3 reads TGTGCCAGCAGTGTTAGGACAGCTAGAATGAACACTGAAGCTTTCTTT. It encodes CASSVRTARMNTEAFF. V usage is TRBV2 and J usage is TRBJ1-1; D is possibly TRBD1 (6 bases). V was trimmed by 4 bases and J by 0 bases, leaving 15 bases between them. CDR3 length: 16 residues. CDR1 SNHLY and CDR2 FYNNEI come from the germline V gene. The full variable domain, completed using reference TRBV2 and TRBJ1-1, is EPEVTQTPSHQVTQMGQEVILRCVPISNHLYFYWYRQILGQKVEFLVSFYNNEISEKSEIFDDQFSVERPDGSNFTLKIRSTKLEDSAMYFCASSVRTARMNTEAFFGQGTRLTVV.

The sample holds a few counts of this clonotype. The rearrangement uses TRBV11-2 and TRBJ1-2; D gene unclear. The CDR3 sequence is 16 residues long. V lost 1 base, J lost 4 bases, and 16 bases lay in between. Germline V gives CDR1 SGHAT, CDR2 FQNNGV. The CDR3 reads CASSLAGYPRSYGYTF. CDR3 coding DNA: TGTGCCAGCAGCTTAGCCGGTTACCCAAGAAGCTATGGCTACACCTTC.

This clonotype was seen a handful of times. This chain connects TRBV7-2 to TRBJ1-3; D gene ambiguous. Germline lookup yields CDR1 SGHTA and CDR2 FQGNSA. The V end lost 1 base, the J end lost 0 bases, and 16 bases lay between the germline ends. CDR3 length equals 18 residues. CDR3: CASSLVSFADSSGNTIYF. For the CDR3, the DNA is TGTGCCAGCAGCTTAGTCTCGTTCGCCGATAGCTCTGGAAACACCATATATTTT.

A few counts support this clonotype. J is TRBJ2-1 and V is TRBV7-2; 7 bases align to TRBD1. Germline loops: CDR1 SGHTA, CDR2 FQGNSA. The CDR3 is made up of 15 amino acids. V was pared by 5 bases and J by 6 bases, with 10 bases of the junction left unmatched. As DNA, the CDR3 is TGTGCCAGCAGCGTTCAGACAGGGTCGAGCAATGAGCAGTTCTTC. The encoded protein is CASSVQTGSSNEQFF.

As concerns this clonotype: A clone one base away is much larger, so this may be a read error. This chain links TRBV6-2 or TRBV6-3 with TRBJ1-1; tentatively, D is TRBD1 (5 bases). The CDR3 is 14 amino acids. V dropped 6 bases and J dropped 1 base, with 12 bases sitting between them. Germline-derived CDR1 and CDR2 are MNHEY and SVGEGT. CDR3 protein: CASSRGGTNTEAFF. The CDR3 region has the DNA TGTGCCAGCAGCAGAGGAGGGACGAACACTGAAGCTTTCTTT.